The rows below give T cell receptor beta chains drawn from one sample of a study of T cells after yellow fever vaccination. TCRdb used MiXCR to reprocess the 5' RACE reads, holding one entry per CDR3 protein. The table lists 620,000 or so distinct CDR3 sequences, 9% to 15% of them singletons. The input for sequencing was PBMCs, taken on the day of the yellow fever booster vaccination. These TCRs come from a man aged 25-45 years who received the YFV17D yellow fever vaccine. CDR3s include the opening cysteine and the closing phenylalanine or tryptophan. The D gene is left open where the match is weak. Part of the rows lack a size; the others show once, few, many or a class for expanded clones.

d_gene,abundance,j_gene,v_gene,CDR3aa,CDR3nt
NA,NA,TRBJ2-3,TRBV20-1,CSADFADTQYF,TGCAGTGCCGATTTCGCAGATACGCAGTATTTT
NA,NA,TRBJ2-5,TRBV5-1,CASSPGELSAAETQYF,TGCGCCAGCAGCCCTGGGGAACTCAGTGCGGCGGAGACCCAGTACTTC
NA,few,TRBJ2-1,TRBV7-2,CASSLAPRGYNEQFF,TGTGCCAGCAGCTTAGCTCCCCGTGGCTACAATGAGCAGTTCTTC
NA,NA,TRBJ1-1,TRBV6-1,CASMAGVNTEAFF,TGTGCCAGCATGGCAGGGGTGAACACTGAAGCTTTCTTT
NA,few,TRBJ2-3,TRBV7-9,CASRLRGFRDTQYF,TGTGCCAGCAGGTTAAGAGGGTTTAGAGATACGCAGTATTTT
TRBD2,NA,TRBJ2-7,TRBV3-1,CASRRGASYEQYF,TGTGCCAGCCGGCGGGGGGCCTCCTACGAGCAGTACTTC
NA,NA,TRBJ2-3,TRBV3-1,CASSPDGTSTDTQYF,TGTGCCAGCAGCCCGGATGGGACTAGCACAGATACGCAGTATTTT
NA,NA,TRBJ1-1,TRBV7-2,CASSSTFAEAFF,TGTGCCAGCAGCTCGACGTTCGCTGAAGCTTTCTTT
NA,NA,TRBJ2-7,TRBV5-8,CASSPGHLCYEQYF,TGTGCCAGCAGCCCTGGGCACCTCTGCTACGAGCAGTACTTC
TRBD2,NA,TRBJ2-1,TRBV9,CASSVEAGGHNEQFF,TGTGCCAGCAGCGTAGAAGCGGGGGGCCACAATGAGCAGTTCTTC
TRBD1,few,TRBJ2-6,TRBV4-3,CASSQVAQGISGANVLTF,TGCGCCAGCAGCCAAGTCGCACAGGGGATCTCTGGGGCCAACGTCCTGACTTTC
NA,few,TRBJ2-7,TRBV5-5,CASSLQLQGLGEQYF,TGTGCCAGCAGCTTGCAACTACAGGGATTGGGTGAGCAGTACTTC
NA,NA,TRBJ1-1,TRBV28,CASSSISSTLIVNTEAFF,TGTGCCAGCAGCTCGATAAGTAGTACCTTGATTGTAAACACTGAAGCTTTCTTT
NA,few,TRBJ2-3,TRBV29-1,CSVEDLADTDTQYF,TGCAGCGTTGAAGACTTAGCGGACACAGATACGCAGTATTTT
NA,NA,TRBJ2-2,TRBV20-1,CSARGGAGHGELFF,TGCAGTGCTAGGGGGGGCGCGGGTCACGGGGAGCTGTTTTTT
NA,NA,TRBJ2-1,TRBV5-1,CASSLAEPRNEQFF,TGCGCCAGCAGCTTGGCGGAGCCCCGGAATGAGCAGTTCTTC
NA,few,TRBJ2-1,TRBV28,CASTTIPRLYNEQFF,TGTGCCAGCACCACTATTCCTCGTTTATACAATGAGCAGTTCTTC
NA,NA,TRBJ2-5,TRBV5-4,CASSAGQKYQETQYF,TGTGCCAGCAGCGCGGGACAGAAGTACCAAGAGACCCAGTACTTC
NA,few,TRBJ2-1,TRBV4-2,CASSQERDEQFF,TGTGCCAGCAGCCAAGAAAGGGATGAGCAGTTCTTC
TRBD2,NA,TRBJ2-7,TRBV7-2,CASSLVIAGVSEQYF,TGTGCCAGCAGCTTAGTAATAGCGGGAGTAAGCGAGCAGTACTTC
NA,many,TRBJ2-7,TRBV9,CASSPTGAREQYF,TGTGCCAGCAGCCCGACGGGGGCCCGGGAGCAGTACTTC
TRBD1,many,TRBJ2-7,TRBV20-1,CSARTGSAYEQYF,TGCAGTGCCAGGACAGGGTCGGCCTACGAGCAGTACTTC
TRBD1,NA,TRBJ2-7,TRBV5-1,CASSAELLTGGEQYF,TGCGCCAGCAGCGCGGAGCTTTTGACAGGGGGCGAGCAGTACTTC
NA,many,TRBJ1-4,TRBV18,CASSLVGSNEKLFF,TGTGCCAGCTCACTGGTGGGAAGTAATGAAAAACTGTTTTTT
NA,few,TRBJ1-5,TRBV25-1,CASPGRERQPQHF,TGTGCCAGCCCGGGCAGGGAGCGACAGCCCCAGCATTTT
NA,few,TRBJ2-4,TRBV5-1,CASSTGALLDKNIQYF,TGCGCCAGCAGCACCGGGGCTTTACTCGACAAAAACATTCAGTACTTC
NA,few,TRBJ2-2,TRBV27,CASTTYLEVNTGELFF,TGTGCCAGCACCACGTACCTAGAGGTGAACACCGGGGAGCTGTTTTTT